The 26 T cell receptor beta chains below come from one sample, sequenced in a study of T cell responses to AZD1222 COVID-19 vaccine. Generated by immunoSEQ multiplex PCR, the TCRdb table keeps only in-frame clones and is missing some. This table holds fewer than 150,000 clones, 70% to 90% found once. The sequencing here drew on peripheral blood, taken 28 days after the second AZD1222 dose. The receptors shown here come from an adult who received the AZD1222 COVID-19 vaccine.

The chain employs TRBV4-2 and TRBJ1-1, with 7 bases fitting TRBD1. CDR1 LGHNA and CDR2 YNFKEQ come from the germline V gene. Germline trimming cut 3 bases from V and 5 bases from J; bases unmatched to any gene: 3. This CDR3 has 13 amino acids. The CDR3 coding sequence is TGTGCCAGCAGCCAGGCGACAGGGACTGAAGCTTTCTTT. Its translation: CASSQATGTEAFF.

The gene calls are TRBV7-6 and TRBJ1-5, with 9 positions matching TRBD1. Per the germline V gene, CDR1 is SGHVS and CDR2 is FNYEAQ. The CDR3 is 14 amino acids. Germline trimming cut 3 bases from V and 4 bases from J; bases unmatched to any gene: 1. The CDR3 loop reads CASSLGQGNQPQHF. The CDR3 DNA is TGTGCCAGCAGCTTGGGACAGGGTAATCAGCCCCAGCATTTT.

The chain has TRBV4-2 and TRBJ2-3; TRBD2 is a possible D gene (6 bases). The germline V gene has CDR1 LGHNA and CDR2 YNFKEQ. Trimming shortened V by 2 bases and J by 3 bases, and 12 bases separated the two germline ends. CDR3 length: 15 residues. CDR3 sequence: CASSQSAGETDTQYF. CDR3 DNA: TGTGCCAGCAGCCAATCAGCGGGTGAGACAGATACGCAGTATTTT.

J is TRBJ1-2 and V is TRBV6-2 or TRBV6-3; unclear D gene. Germline V gives CDR1 MNHEY, CDR2 SVGEGT. Trimming took 2 bases from V and 5 from J, leaving 6 bases between them. The CDR3 length is 12 residues. The CDR3 reads CASSYTKYGYTF. The CDR3 coding sequence is TGTGCCAGCAGTTACACCAAGTATGGCTACACCTTC.

CDR3 sequence (DNA): TGTGCCAGCAGCAAGGATGGGGGAAATGGCTACACCTTC. Amino acids: CASSKDGGNGYTF. The chain links TRBV5-4 to TRBJ1-2; perhaps TRBD1 as D (5 bases). There are 13 residues in the CDR3. Trimming stripped 4 bases from V and 6 bases from J, with 13 bases between. CDR1 is SGHNT, CDR2 YYREEE, per germline (reference sequence).

The rearrangement joins TRBV11-2 to TRBJ1-5, with 8 bases lining up with TRBD1. From germline, CDR1 is SGHAT and CDR2 FQNNGV. The length of the CDR3 is 14 residues. V was pared by 4 bases and J by 7 bases, with 6 bases of the junction left unmatched. CDR3 coding DNA: TGTGCCAGCAGCTCGACAGGGGCAGGACAGCCCCAGCATTTT. This translates into CASSSTGAGQPQHF.

In its sample, this clone was seen once. The rearrangement joins TRBV29-1 to TRBJ2-1; 8 nucleotides agree with TRBD2. Germline V gene lookup returns CDR1 SQVTM and CDR2 ANQGSEA. V shed 3 bases and J 0 bases; nucleotides not matched to a gene: 4. The CDR3 contains 15 residues. The CDR3 here is CSVDVAGSSYNEQFF. The CDR3 bases are TGCAGCGTTGATGTAGCGGGAAGCTCCTACAATGAGCAGTTCTTC.

The chain recombines TRBV7-2 with TRBJ1-2; 10 bases line up with TRBD1. The CDR3 spans 15 residues. Germline loops: CDR1 SGHTA, CDR2 FQGNSA. The ends lost 6 bases at V and 6 bases at J; junction bases unmatched: 10. For the CDR3, the DNA is TGTGCCAGCAGTTACTCCCGGGACAGGGGTCATGGCTACACCTTC. It codes for CASSYSRDRGHGYTF.

The chain carries TRBV5-1 and TRBJ2-7; 9 bases line up with TRBD2. Germline-derived CDR1 and CDR2 are SGHRS and YFSETQ. The CDR3 loop spans 14 amino acids. V was clipped by 4 bases and J by 2 bases; unmatched bases: 4. This CDR3 reads CASSIVAGAYEQYF. In nucleotides, the CDR3 is TGCGCCAGCAGCATCGTAGCGGGGGCCTACGAGCAGTACTTC.

This clone was seen at least ten times. This chain joins TRBV6-2 or TRBV6-3 and TRBJ1-2; 11 bases are shared with TRBD1. Per the germline V gene, CDR1 is MNHEY and CDR2 is SVGEGT. V lost 6 bases to trimming and J lost 0 bases; unmatched junction nucleotides: 12. The CDR3 loop spans 18 amino acids. As DNA, the CDR3 is TGTGCCAGCAGCCCTGTCAGGACAGGGGGCCCCACTAACTATGGCTACACCTTC. It translates to CASSPVRTGGPTNYGYTF.

Only a few counts were recorded for this clone. The gene calls are TRBV10-1 and TRBJ2-1; 13 positions agree with TRBD2. V shed 6 bases, J shed 6 bases, and the junction held 5 bases outside the gene matches. Germline V gene lookup returns CDR1 WNHNN and CDR2 SYGVQD (reference sequence). This CDR3 has 15 amino acids. CDR3 protein: CASSGTSGAINEQFF. The CDR3 nucleotides read TGCGCCAGCAGCGGGACTAGCGGGGCTATCAATGAGCAGTTCTTC.

The rearrangement links TRBV25-1 to TRBJ1-2, with TRBD1 matching 8 bases. Trimming removed 8 bases from V and 3 bases from J; junction bases left unmatched: 11. The CDR3 totals 15 residues. Per germline, CDR1 MGHDK and CDR2 SYGVNS. DNA of the CDR3: TGTGCCAGCTCTTACGGCCAGGGGGCATACTATGGCTACACCTTC. This translates into CASSYGQGAYYGYTF.

This rearrangement joins TRBV7-2 to TRBJ1-3; 7 bases match TRBD1. V dropped 3 bases and J dropped 8; count of bases not matched to a gene: 4. The CDR3 spans 13 residues. Germline V lookup: CDR1 SGHTA, CDR2 FQGNSA. The CDR3 sequence: CASSLTGFDTIYF. The CDR3 DNA is TGTGCCAGCAGCTTGACAGGGTTCGACACCATATATTTT. The full variable domain, with the rest looked up from reference TRBV7-2 and TRBJ1-3, is GAGVSQSPSNKVTEKGKDVELRCDPISGHTALYWYRQSLGQGLEFLIYFQGNSAPDKSGLPSDRFSAERTGGSVSTLTIQRTQQEDSAVYLCASSLTGFDTIYFGEGSWLTVV.

The V gene is TRBV6-5, the J gene TRBJ1-1; unclear D gene. The length of the CDR3 is 14 residues. V lost 0 bases to trimming and J lost 4 bases, with 9 bases between them. Germline V lookup: CDR1 MNHEY, CDR2 SVGAGI. CDR3: CASSYSSVGTEAFF. Written as DNA, the CDR3 is TGTGCCAGCAGTTACTCGTCGGTTGGCACTGAAGCTTTCTTT.

This chain joins TRBV20-1 and TRBJ1-5; a weak D match, TRBD1 (5 bases). The CDR3 is 14 residues long. V was clipped by 3 bases and J by 1 base, with 10 bases between them. Germline values: CDR1 DFQATT, CDR2 SNEGSKA (reference sequence). CDR3 amino acids: CSASLGGSNQPQHF. DNA of the CDR3: TGCAGTGCTAGTCTGGGGGGAAGCAATCAGCCCCAGCATTTT.

V usage is TRBV6-6 and J usage is TRBJ2-1; perhaps TRBD2 as D (5 bases). CDR3 length: 15 amino acids. V was clipped by 2 bases and J by 0 bases, with 8 bases between them. In germline, CDR1 is MNHNY, CDR2 SVGAGI (reference sequence). The CDR3 reads CASSYVGVSYNEQFF. The CDR3 DNA reads TGTGCCAGCAGTTACGTGGGAGTCTCCTACAATGAGCAGTTCTTC.

CDR3 sequence reads: CASRKALASGSSEQYF. CDR3 sequence (DNA): TGCGCCAGCAGAAAGGCCCTCGCAAGCGGGAGCTCCGAGCAGTACTTC. The chain combines TRBV4-1 with TRBJ2-7, with 8 bases fitting TRBD2. This CDR3 contains 16 residues. The V gene's germline CDR1 is MGHRA and CDR2 YSYEKL. The J segment lost 6 bases and the V segment lost 6 bases, leaving 16 bases of the junction unmatched.

The V and J genes are TRBV2 and TRBJ1-2, with 7 bases that match TRBD1. Looked up from germline, CDR1 is SNHLY and CDR2 is FYNNEI. J lost 7 bases, V lost 7 bases, and 6 bases had no gene match. This CDR3 contains 12 residues. In DNA, the CDR3 is TGTGCCAGCACCTGGGACAGCGGTGGCTACACCTTC. Translated, it gives CASTWDSGGYTF.

This chain joins TRBV12-3 or TRBV12-4 and TRBJ1-2, with D unresolved. V lost 3 bases and J lost 5, with 10 bases in between. This CDR3 is 13 amino acids long. The CDR3 region is CASSLRENYGYTF. The CDR3 nucleotides read TGTGCCAGCAGTTTGAGGGAAAATTATGGCTACACCTTC.

This chain's CDR3 is CSAPLGDGYTF. The CDR3 DNA reads as TGCAGTGCTCCACTCGGGGATGGCTACACCTTC. This chain joins TRBV20-1 and TRBJ1-2; D is ambiguous. Trimming took 5 bases from V and 6 from J, leaving 10 bases between them. Germline V gene lookup returns CDR1 DFQATT and CDR2 SNEGSKA (reference sequence). The CDR3 is 11 residues long.

This chain uses TRBV13 with TRBJ2-7, with 11 bases identical to TRBD2. V lost 3 bases to trimming and J lost 3 bases; unmatched junction nucleotides: 1. The CDR3 has 14 amino acids. CDR1 PRHDT and CDR2 FYEKMQ come from the germline V gene (reference sequence). The CDR3 sequence is CASSLGLADYEQYF. CDR3 bases: TGTGCCAGCAGCTTGGGACTAGCGGACTACGAGCAGTACTTC. The full variable domain, with the rest looked up from reference TRBV13 and TRBJ2-7, is AAGVIQSPRHLIKEKRETATLKCYPIPRHDTVYWYQQGPGQDPQFLISFYEKMQSDKGSIPDRFSAQQFSDYHSELNMSSLELGDSALYFCASSLGLADYEQYFGPGTRLTVT.

The chain uses TRBV12-3 or TRBV12-4 and TRBJ1-1, with unresolved D. CDR3 length: 13 amino acids. Trimming removed 1 base from V and 0 bases from J, with 3 bases in between. The CDR3 nucleotides read TGTGCCAGCAGTTTAGTGATGAACACTGAAGCTTTCTTT. Translating it yields CASSLVMNTEAFF.

The rearrangement uses TRBV28 and TRBJ2-1; 14 bases are shared with TRBD2. This CDR3 spans 22 amino acids. After removal of 4 bases from V and 2 bases from J, the junction contained 19 bases not matched to a gene. Germline CDR1 and CDR2: MDHEN and SYDVKM. CDR3 coding DNA: TGTGCCAGCAGTTGGGGTACGGGGCTAGGGACTAGCGGGAGTGGAACCTACAATGAGCAGTTCTTC. Translated: CASSWGTGLGTSGSGTYNEQFF.

The rearrangement links TRBV7-9 to TRBJ1-1; D gene unclear. V shed 5 bases and J shed 1 base, with 8 bases lying between them. The CDR3 has 13 residues. Looked up from germline, CDR1 is SEHNR and CDR2 is FQNEAQ (reference sequence). CDR3 protein: CASSLWANTEAFF. In nucleotides, the CDR3 is TGTGCCAGCAGCCTTTGGGCGAACACTGAAGCTTTCTTT.

The V and J genes are TRBV5-1 and TRBJ1-2; 8 bases fit TRBD1. CDR1 SGHRS and CDR2 YFSETQ come from the germline V gene. The CDR3 consists of 17 residues. V lost 0 bases, J lost 5 bases, and 12 bases stayed unmatched. CDR3 in amino acids: CASSLEAGGAEIYGYTF. As DNA, the CDR3 is TGCGCCAGCAGCTTGGAAGCAGGGGGCGCAGAAATTTATGGCTACACCTTC.

V usage is TRBV12-3 or TRBV12-4 and J usage is TRBJ1-5; no definite D call. V was trimmed by 3 bases and J by 5 bases, leaving 8 bases between them. This CDR3 contains 13 residues. This chain's CDR3 is CASSFGSDQPQHF. The CDR3 DNA is TGTGCCAGCAGTTTCGGATCTGATCAGCCCCAGCATTTT.